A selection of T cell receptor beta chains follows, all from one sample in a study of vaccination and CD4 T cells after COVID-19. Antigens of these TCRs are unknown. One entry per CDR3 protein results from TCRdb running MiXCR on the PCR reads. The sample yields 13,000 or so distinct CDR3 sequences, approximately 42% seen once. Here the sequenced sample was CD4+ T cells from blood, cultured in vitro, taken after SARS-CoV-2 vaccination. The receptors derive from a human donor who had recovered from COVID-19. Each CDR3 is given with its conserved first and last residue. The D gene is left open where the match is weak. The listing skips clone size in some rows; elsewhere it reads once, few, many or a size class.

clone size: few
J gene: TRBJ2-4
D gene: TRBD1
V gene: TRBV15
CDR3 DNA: TGTGCCACCAGCAGTCCCGGGACAGGGAGCAACATTCAGTACTTC
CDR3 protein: CATSSPGTGSNIQYF

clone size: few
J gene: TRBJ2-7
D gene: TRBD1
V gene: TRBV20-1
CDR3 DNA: TGCAGTGCTGGGAGACAGGGGGAGAACTACGAGCAGTACTTC
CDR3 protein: CSAGRQGENYEQYF

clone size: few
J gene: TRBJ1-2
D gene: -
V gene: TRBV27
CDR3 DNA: TGTGCCATCTACACGGATCTCTATGGCTACACCTTC
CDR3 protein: CAIYTDLYGYTF

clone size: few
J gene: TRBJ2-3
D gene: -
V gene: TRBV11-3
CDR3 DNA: TGTGCCAGCAGCGCCGGAGGGGGGATCACAGATACGCAGTATTTT
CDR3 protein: CASSAGGGITDTQYF

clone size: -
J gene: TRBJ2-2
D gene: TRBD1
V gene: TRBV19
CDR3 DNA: TGTGCCAGTAACCCAGGGGGCGGCACCGGGGAGCTGTTTTTT
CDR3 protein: CASNPGGGTGELFF

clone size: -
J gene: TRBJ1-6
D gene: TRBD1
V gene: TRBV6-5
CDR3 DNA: TGTGCCAGCAGTTACTCGCTCGGGACAGGAAATTCACCCCTCCACTTT
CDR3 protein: CASSYSLGTGNSPLHF

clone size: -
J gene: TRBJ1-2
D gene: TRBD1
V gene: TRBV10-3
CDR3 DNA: TGTGCCATCAGTGAGAGGGGGCTAGATGGCTACACCTTC
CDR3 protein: CAISERGLDGYTF

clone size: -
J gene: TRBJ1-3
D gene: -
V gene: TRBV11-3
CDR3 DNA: TGTGCCAGCAGTCTCACAGGAGGAAAAGGAAACACCATATATTTT
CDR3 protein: CASSLTGGKGNTIYF

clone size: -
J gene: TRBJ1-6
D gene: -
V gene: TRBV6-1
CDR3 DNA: TGTGCCAGCAGGCCCCGACCTGTCGGTAATTCACCCCTCCACTTT
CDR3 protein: CASRPRPVGNSPLHF

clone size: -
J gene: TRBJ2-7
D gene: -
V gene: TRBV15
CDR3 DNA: TGTGCCACCAGCAGAGATTCCCTTGGGCTCTCAAACTTC
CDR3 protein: CATSRDSLGLSNF

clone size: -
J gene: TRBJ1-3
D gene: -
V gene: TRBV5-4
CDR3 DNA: TGTGCCAGCAGCTTGGGTGGGGTCTCTGGAAACACCATATATTTT
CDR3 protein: CASSLGGVSGNTIYF

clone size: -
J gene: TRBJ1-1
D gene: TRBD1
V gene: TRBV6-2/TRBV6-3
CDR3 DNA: TGTGCCAGCAAAGGGACAGGGGTTAACACTGAAGCTTTCTTT
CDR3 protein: CASKGTGVNTEAFF

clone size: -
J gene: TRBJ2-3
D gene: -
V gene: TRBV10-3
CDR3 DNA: TGTGCCACCGGCCAGACTGAAGTCTTCACAGATACGCAGTATTTT
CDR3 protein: CATGQTEVFTDTQYF

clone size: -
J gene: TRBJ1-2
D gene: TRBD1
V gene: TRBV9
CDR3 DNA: TGTGCCAGCAGCGTGGAGGGGGCGCATGGCTACACCTTC
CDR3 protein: CASSVEGAHGYTF

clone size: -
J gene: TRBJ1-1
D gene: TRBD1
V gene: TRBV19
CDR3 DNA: TGTGCCAGTAGTATTAACAGGGGTCAAGACACTGAAGCTTTCTTT
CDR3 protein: CASSINRGQDTEAFF

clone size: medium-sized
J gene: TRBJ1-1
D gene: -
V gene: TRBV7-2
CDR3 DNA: TGTGCCAGCAGCTTAATAAAGGGTAACACTGAAGCTTTCTTT
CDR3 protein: CASSLIKGNTEAFF

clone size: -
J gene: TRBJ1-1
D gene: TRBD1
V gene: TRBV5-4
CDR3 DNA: TGTGCCAGCAGCTTACCAGGGGGGAACACTGAAGCTTTCTTT
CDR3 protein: CASSLPGGNTEAFF

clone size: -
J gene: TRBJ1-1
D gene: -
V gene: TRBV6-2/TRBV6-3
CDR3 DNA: TGTGCCAGCAGGCCTAGACAGTCCATGAACACTGAAGCTTTCTTT
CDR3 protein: CASRPRQSMNTEAFF

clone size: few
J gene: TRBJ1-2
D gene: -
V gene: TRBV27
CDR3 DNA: TGTGCCAGCAGTTTTTCACCGGGTGGGCCTTTTGGCTACACCTTC
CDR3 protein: CASSFSPGGPFGYTF

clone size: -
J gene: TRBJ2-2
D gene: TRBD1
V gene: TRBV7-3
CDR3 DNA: TGTGCCAGCAGCCTGGGACAGGAAGGAGCCGGGGAGCTGTTTTTT
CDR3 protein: CASSLGQEGAGELFF

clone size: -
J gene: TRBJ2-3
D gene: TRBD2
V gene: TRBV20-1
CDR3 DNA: TGCAGTGCCAGAAAAGCGGGAGCAATAGATACGCAGTATTTT
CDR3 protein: CSARKAGAIDTQYF

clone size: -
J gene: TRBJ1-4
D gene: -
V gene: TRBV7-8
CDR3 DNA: TGTGCCAGCAGCTTAGTCCCCGGGGCTGGGGAAAAACTGTTTTTT
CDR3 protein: CASSLVPGAGEKLFF

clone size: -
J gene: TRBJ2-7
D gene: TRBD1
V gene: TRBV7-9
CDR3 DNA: TGTGCCAGCAGCTCCGGGACAGGGGGCTGGGAGCAGTACTTC
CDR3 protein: CASSSGTGGWEQYF

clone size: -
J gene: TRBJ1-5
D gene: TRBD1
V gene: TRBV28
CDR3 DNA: TGTGCCAGCAACGACAGGGGCGATCAGCCCCAGCATTTT
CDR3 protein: CASNDRGDQPQHF

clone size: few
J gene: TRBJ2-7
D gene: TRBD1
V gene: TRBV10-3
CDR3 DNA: TGTGCCATCAGTGATCGGGGACAGGTGGGACTCTACGAGCAGTACTTC
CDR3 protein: CAISDRGQVGLYEQYF

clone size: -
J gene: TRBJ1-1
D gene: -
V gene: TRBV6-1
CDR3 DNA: TGTGCCAGCACCGCAACCGCGGCGGGAAGGAACACTGAAGCTTTCTTT
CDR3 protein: CASTATAAGRNTEAFF

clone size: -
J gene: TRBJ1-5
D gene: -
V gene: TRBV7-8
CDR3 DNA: TGTGCCAGCAGCTTAGGACAGACTTCGGGCAATCAGCCCCAGCATTTT
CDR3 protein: CASSLGQTSGNQPQHF

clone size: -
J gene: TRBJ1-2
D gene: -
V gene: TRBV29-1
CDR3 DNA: TGCAGCGTTGGCGGGGGGGCGCTTAGTGGCTACACCTTC
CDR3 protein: CSVGGGALSGYTF

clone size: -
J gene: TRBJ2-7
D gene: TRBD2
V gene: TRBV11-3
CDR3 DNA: TGTGCCAGCAGCTTAGCCCGGCGGGGAGGGGACCACGAGCAGTACTTC
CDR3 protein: CASSLARRGGDHEQYF

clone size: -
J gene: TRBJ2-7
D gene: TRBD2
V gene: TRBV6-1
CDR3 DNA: TGTGCCAGCAGCCCCCTGGTGCTAGCGGGGGGCGAGCAGTACTTC
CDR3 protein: CASSPLVLAGGEQYF

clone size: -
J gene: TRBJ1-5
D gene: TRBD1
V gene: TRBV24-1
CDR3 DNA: TGTGCCACCAGTGAAATACCGGGACAGGGGAACAATCAGCCCCAGCATTTT
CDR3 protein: CATSEIPGQGNNQPQHF

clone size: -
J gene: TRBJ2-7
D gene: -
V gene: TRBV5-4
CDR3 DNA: TGTGCCAGCAGCTTGGAGATTTCGAGTGAGCAGTACTTC
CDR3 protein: CASSLEISSEQYF

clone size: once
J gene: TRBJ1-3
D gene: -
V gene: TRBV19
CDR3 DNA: TGTGCCAGTAGTATAGGAACAGGTACCTCTGGAAACACCATATATTTT
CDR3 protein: CASSIGTGTSGNTIYF

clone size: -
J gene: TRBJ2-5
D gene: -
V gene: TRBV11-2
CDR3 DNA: TGTGCCAGCAGCTTAGTGGGAGCCGGTTCGGAGACCCAGTACTTC
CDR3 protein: CASSLVGAGSETQYF

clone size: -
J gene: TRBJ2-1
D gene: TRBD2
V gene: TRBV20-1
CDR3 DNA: TGCAGTGCTAGAGATGCTAGCGGGGGGTGGAATGAGCAGTTCTTC
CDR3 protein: CSARDASGGWNEQFF

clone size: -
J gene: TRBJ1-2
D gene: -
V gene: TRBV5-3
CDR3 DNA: TGTGCCAGCAGCATGGCGGACCGCCACTACTATGGCTACACCTTC
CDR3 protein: CASSMADRHYYGYTF

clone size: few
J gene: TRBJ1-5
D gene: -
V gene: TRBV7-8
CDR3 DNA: TGTGCCAGCAGCTTATCGGCCGCTGATCAGCCCCAGCATTTT
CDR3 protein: CASSLSAADQPQHF

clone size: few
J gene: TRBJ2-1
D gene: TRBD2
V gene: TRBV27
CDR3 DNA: TGTGTCAGCGGGAGAGAGGGTGAGCAGTTCTTC
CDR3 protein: CVSGREGEQFF

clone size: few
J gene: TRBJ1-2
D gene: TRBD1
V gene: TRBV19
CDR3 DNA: TGTGCCAGTATAGCAGGGGGCGCGGCGCGAGGCTACACCTTC
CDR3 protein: CASIAGGAARGYTF

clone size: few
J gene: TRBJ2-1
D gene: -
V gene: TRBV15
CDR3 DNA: TGTGCCACCAGCAGATTGACTCAAGGTGAGCAGTTCTTC
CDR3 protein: CATSRLTQGEQFF

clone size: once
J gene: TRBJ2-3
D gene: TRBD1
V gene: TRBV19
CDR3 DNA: TGTGCCAGTATCAGGGACAGGGCGCCAGATACGCAGTATTTT
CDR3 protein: CASIRDRAPDTQYF

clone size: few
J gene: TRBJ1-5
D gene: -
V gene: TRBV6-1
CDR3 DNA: TGTGCCACCATCATGGCCAGGGGCGATACACTTAGCAATCAGCCCCAGCATTTT
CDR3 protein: CATIMARGDTLSNQPQHF

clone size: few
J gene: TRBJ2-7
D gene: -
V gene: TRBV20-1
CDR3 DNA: TGCAGTGCTAGAGACCAGAGCCAGAGGTACGAGCAGTACTTC
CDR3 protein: CSARDQSQRYEQYF

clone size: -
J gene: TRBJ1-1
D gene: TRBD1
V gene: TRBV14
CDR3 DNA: TGTGCCAGCAGCCAAGAAGGGGGCCTGATGAACACTGAAGCTTTCTTT
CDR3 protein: CASSQEGGLMNTEAFF

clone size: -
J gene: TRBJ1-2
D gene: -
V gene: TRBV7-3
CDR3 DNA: TGTGCCAGCAGCGGTGGGGGAGGGTTACTCCCCGCTGGCTACACCTTC
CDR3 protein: CASSGGGGLLPAGYTF

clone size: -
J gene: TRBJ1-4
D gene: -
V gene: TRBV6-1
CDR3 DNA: TGTGCCAGCAGTGGGGGTAATGAAAAACTGTTTTTT
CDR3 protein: CASSGGNEKLFF

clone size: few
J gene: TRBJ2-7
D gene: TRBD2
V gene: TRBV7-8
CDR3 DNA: TGTGCCAGCAGCTTACAGCTAGCGGTTAACTACGAGCAGTACTTC
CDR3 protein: CASSLQLAVNYEQYF

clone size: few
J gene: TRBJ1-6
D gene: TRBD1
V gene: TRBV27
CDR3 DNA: TGTGCCAGCAGTCTGGGACAGAGGTATTCACCCCTCCACTTT
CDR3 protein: CASSLGQRYSPLHF